This entry is about one T cell receptor beta chain. The ends lost 1 base at V and 3 bases at J; junction bases unmatched: 7. Germline assignment: CDR1 KGHSY and CDR2 FQNENV. This CDR3 comprises 16 residues. These data originate in a study of blood T cell repertoires in COVID-19. Study details: Samples representing acute and convalescent COVID-19 were sourced from the United States, Italy and Spain. Sample material is recorded as cDNA or gDNA derived from T cells, B-cell-depleted T cells, or PBMCs.

Original data processing: From reference gene primer amplification, estimates of nucleated cell counts were derived. Here immunoSEQ multiplex PCR was the method, and the copy in TCRdb shows in-frame clones only, minus some. V and J calls and clone size are those listed in that table; D and trimming were worked out from the DNA. Of approximately 150,000 clones listed, approximately 86% are singletons. The sequencing sample was made of peripheral blood. The rearrangement uses TRBV16 and TRBJ2-7, with 9 positions matching TRBD2. The TCR originated in a woman between 50 and 59 years old with acute or convalescent COVID-19. The CDR3 DNA reads TGTGCCAGCAGCCAATATTGGCGGGAGGGCCGCTACGAGCAGTACTTC. It specifies CASSQYWREGRYEQYF.